These 9 T cell receptor beta chains came from one sample sequenced in a study of blood T cell repertoires in COVID-19. TCRdb's copy holds only in-frame clones and misses some; the assay was immunoSEQ multiplex PCR. The profile shows approximately 45,000 clones, 88% of them singletons. Material for sequencing was peripheral blood. The receptor set was obtained from a woman between 40 and 50 years old with acute or convalescent COVID-19.

This sequence joins TRBV28 and TRBJ1-1; maybe TRBD1 (6 bases). CDR1 is MDHEN, CDR2 SYDVKM, per germline. The germline V and J ends were trimmed by 6 bases and 6 bases, with 11 bases remaining between them. This CDR3 has 12 amino acids. The CDR3 coding sequence is TGTGCCAGCAGAGTGACAGGCCCTGAAGCTTTCTTT. Its translation: CASRVTGPEAFF. The full variable domain, its missing parts supplied by reference TRBV28 and TRBJ1-1, is DVKVTQSSRYLVKRTGEKVFLECVQDMDHENMFWYRQDPGLGLRLIYFSYDVKMKEKGDIPEGYSVSREKKERFSLILESASTNQTSMYLCASRVTGPEAFFGQGTRLTVV.

The chain carries TRBV6-4 and TRBJ1-5; TRBD1 is a possible D gene (5 bases). V lost 2 bases to trimming and J lost 0 bases, with 11 bases between them. The CDR3 runs 16 residues. Germline CDR1 reads MRHNA; CDR2 reads SNTAGT. CDR3 region: CASSDAGPYSNQPQHF. The CDR3 nucleotides read TGTGCCAGCAGTGACGCGGGACCTTATAGCAATCAGCCCCAGCATTTT.

The chain recombines TRBV4-2 with TRBJ1-6, with 8 bases aligning to TRBD1. There are 15 residues in the CDR3. The ends lost 4 bases at V and 10 bases at J; junction bases unmatched: 9. Germline V lookup: CDR1 LGHNA, CDR2 YNFKEQ. The CDR3 region is CASSPWTGNQSPLHF. The DNA for the CDR3 is TGTGCCAGCAGCCCTTGGACAGGGAATCAATCACCCCTCCACTTT.

V usage is TRBV27 and J usage is TRBJ1-2; D gene ambiguous. Trimming pared 0 bases from V and 8 bases from J, leaving 10 bases between. This CDR3 has 13 amino acids. Germline loops: CDR1 MNHEY, CDR2 SMNVEV (reference sequence). The chain's CDR3 is CASSLSPFIGYTF. The CDR3 region has the DNA TGTGCCAGCAGTTTATCCCCTTTTATAGGCTACACCTTC.

This clone was seen a handful of times. The genes are TRBV19 and TRBJ2-7, with 7 bases aligning to TRBD1. The CDR3 is made up of 15 amino acids. Germline-derived CDR1 and CDR2 are LNHDA and SQIVND (reference sequence). V lost 1 base and J lost 3; bases outside the gene matches: 6. CDR3 sequence: CASSIVVAGGYEQYF. The CDR3 DNA sequence: TGTGCCAGTAGTATAGTAGTGGCAGGGGGCTACGAGCAGTACTTC.

The chain has TRBV27 and TRBJ2-1, with 14 nucleotides matching TRBD2. Germline-derived CDR1 and CDR2 are MNHEY and SMNVEV (reference sequence). J lost 8 bases, V lost 3 bases, and 3 bases had no gene match. The CDR3 sequence is 15 residues long. The CDR3 region has the DNA TGTGCCAGCAGTTTCGGGACTAGCGGGAGCGATGAGCAGTTCTTC. Its translation: CASSFGTSGSDEQFF.

The chain joins TRBV5-1 to TRBJ2-2, with 10 bases matching TRBD1. The CDR3 runs 16 residues. Germline V gives CDR1 SGHRS, CDR2 YFSETQ. V dropped 7 bases and J dropped 2; count of bases not matched to a gene: 8. DNA of the CDR3: TGCGCCAGCGGGACAGGGGTCGGTTCTAACACCGGGGAGCTGTTTTTT. This gives the protein CASGTGVGSNTGELFF.

This clone was recorded a few times. The chain is built from TRBV7-6 and TRBJ1-3; D is unresolved. Germline CDR1 reads SGHVS; CDR2 reads FNYEAQ. The CDR3 runs to 16 residues. V gave up 5 bases and J gave up 0 bases, with 14 bases separating them. The CDR3: CASSRTTPHSGNTIYF. The CDR3 bases are TGTGCCAGCAGCCGCACTACGCCTCACTCTGGAAACACCATATATTTT.

V is TRBV5-6 and J is TRBJ1-1; TRBD1 matches 9 bases. CDR1 and CDR2 (germline): SGHDT, YYEEEE. Unmatched junction bases numbered 8, after V lost 7 bases and J lost 1 base. There are 15 residues in the CDR3. The CDR3 loop reads CASVFGTGSNTEAFF. In DNA, the CDR3 is TGTGCCAGCGTCTTCGGGACAGGGTCGAACACTGAAGCTTTCTTT.